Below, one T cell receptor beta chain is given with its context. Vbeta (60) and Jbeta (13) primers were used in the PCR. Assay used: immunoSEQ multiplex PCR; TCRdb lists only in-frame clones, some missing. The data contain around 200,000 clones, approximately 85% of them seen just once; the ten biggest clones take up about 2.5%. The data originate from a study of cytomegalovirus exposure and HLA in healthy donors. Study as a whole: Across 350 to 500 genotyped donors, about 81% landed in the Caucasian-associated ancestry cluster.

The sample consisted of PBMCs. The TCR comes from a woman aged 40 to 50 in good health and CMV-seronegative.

The CDR3, as DNA: TGTGCCAGCAGGGGGACAGTAGTAAACATTCAGTACTTC. Translation: CASRGTVVNIQYF. The chain links TRBV2 to TRBJ2-4; TRBD1 matches 7 bases. Germline-derived CDR1 and CDR2 are SNHLY and FYNNEI. J was trimmed by 6 bases and V by 6 bases; bases with no gene match: 5. There are 13 residues in the CDR3.